A selection of T cell receptor beta chains follows, all from one sample in a study of blood T cell repertoires in COVID-19. Clones were read by immunoSEQ multiplex PCR, and TCRdb kept only the in-frame ones, dropping some. Of about 52,000 clones in the sample, around 86% are singletons; the top ten hold about 7%. Material: peripheral blood. The receptors shown here come from a man in his sixties or seventies with active COVID-19. The CDR3 runs from the conserved cysteine through the conserved F or W. Each record gives: V gene, CDR3 protein.

TRBV25-1,CASSVYGGAGDTQYF
TRBV4-2,CASSQDLDREARGYTF
TRBV9,CASSPYFGGGYNSPLHF
TRBV7-9,CASSSTGLAGSTDTQYF
TRBV29-1,CSVEMTGGRETQYF
TRBV30,CAWSLGQPWEAFF
TRBV30,CAWNPRTGANGANVLTF
TRBV5-4,CASSLQGPQETQYF
TRBV4-1,CASSQDMGQGLYYGYTF
TRBV25-1,CASRDSYNSPLHF
TRBV18,CASSPGLAEYEQYF
TRBV7-2,CASSLAVTGNTEAFF
TRBV20-1,CSASQGYGYTF
TRBV7-9,CASSLAITSQGSYGYTF
TRBV19,CASRGPGQGNEKLFF
TRBV6-6,CASSYGLAGVRTQYF
TRBV10-1,CASYPPGQFFGNQPQHF
TRBV24-1,CATSDSQGKTGANVLTF
TRBV30,CARQGEAGNTIYF
TRBV6-2/TRBV6-3,CASSYGQIVYEQYF
TRBV27,CASSSGSYSNQPQHF
TRBV4-1,CASSPMDSGGSNEQFF
TRBV6-2/TRBV6-3,CASSYGLYEQYF
TRBV18,CASSPRDRGTSGGYNTQYF
TRBV29-1,CSVEDRQTGGGYTF
TRBV27,CASSPGTGWTEAFF
TRBV7-9,CASSLARGLLAGGRNEQFF
TRBV16,CASSQRTAPYEQYF
TRBV5-1,CASSRRPTSGVDTQYF
TRBV3-1/TRBV3-2,CASSLGLAGATTGELFF
TRBV6-2/TRBV6-3,CASSYGGSGGADTQYF
TRBV7-2,CASSSPSGAQETQYF
TRBV10-3,CAISYLKLAGGNNEQFF
TRBV5-1,CASSLVQGSQETQYF
TRBV9,CASSRGHYYEQYF
TRBV4-3,CASSQDLGQTNEKLFF
TRBV19,CASSPRITGELFF
TRBV30,CALNQNDRFNSPLHF
TRBV5-4,CASSLEPTDTQYF
TRBV5-1,CASRSRGDYGYTF
TRBV10-3,CAISATGGTEAFF
TRBV3-1/TRBV3-2,CASSHKGGKWGNTIYF
TRBV9,CASSVAQGDTGELFF
TRBV2,CASTFNPRNTDTQYF
TRBV10-3,CAISDRQGAPEAFF
TRBV5-4,CASRGAVAGGEETQYF
TRBV2,CASRLQYNEQFF
TRBV9,CASSVGTGGHEQFF
TRBV3-1/TRBV3-2,CASSRPGLAAGELFF
TRBV5-1,CASSLEGALGEQYF
TRBV7-8,CASSSSDWGTGELFF
TRBV10-3,CAISGGGQEGTYGYTF
TRBV14,CASSLRDRLTYEQYF
TRBV7-6,CASSFTGADTQYF
TRBV5-1,CASSPARQATDTQYF